In its sample, the clone carrying this T cell receptor (beta chain) was seen once. In terms of age and location, participants ranged from roughly 18 to 90 years and lived in about two dozen US areas. Participants in the exposed group had met a COVID-19 case in the 2 weeks before joining the study. Per the germline V gene, CDR1 is MDHEN and CDR2 is SYDVKM. The CDR3 is 14 amino acids. V gave up 2 bases and J gave up 6 bases, with 13 bases separating them. This entry is derived from a study of blood T cell repertoires in COVID-19. As for the study in general: Collection of acute and convalescent COVID-19 samples took place in the United States, Italy and Spain. Sample material is recorded as cDNA or gDNA derived from T cells, B-cell-depleted T cells, or PBMCs.

Assay: immunoSEQ multiplex PCR; the TCRdb copy retains only in-frame clones and omits some. Of about 260,000 clones detected, less than 95% appear once; the ten largest clones hold approximately 3%. The TCR was taken from a man aged 40-49 years who had been exposed to COVID-19. This chain uses TRBV28 with TRBJ1-2; D gene unclear. Sequencing was done on a sample of PBMCs or T cells enriched from blood (not recorded which). The CDR3 sequence: CASSLVQKRDGYTF. For the CDR3, the DNA is TGTGCCAGCAGTTTAGTACAAAAGCGAGATGGCTACACCTTC.